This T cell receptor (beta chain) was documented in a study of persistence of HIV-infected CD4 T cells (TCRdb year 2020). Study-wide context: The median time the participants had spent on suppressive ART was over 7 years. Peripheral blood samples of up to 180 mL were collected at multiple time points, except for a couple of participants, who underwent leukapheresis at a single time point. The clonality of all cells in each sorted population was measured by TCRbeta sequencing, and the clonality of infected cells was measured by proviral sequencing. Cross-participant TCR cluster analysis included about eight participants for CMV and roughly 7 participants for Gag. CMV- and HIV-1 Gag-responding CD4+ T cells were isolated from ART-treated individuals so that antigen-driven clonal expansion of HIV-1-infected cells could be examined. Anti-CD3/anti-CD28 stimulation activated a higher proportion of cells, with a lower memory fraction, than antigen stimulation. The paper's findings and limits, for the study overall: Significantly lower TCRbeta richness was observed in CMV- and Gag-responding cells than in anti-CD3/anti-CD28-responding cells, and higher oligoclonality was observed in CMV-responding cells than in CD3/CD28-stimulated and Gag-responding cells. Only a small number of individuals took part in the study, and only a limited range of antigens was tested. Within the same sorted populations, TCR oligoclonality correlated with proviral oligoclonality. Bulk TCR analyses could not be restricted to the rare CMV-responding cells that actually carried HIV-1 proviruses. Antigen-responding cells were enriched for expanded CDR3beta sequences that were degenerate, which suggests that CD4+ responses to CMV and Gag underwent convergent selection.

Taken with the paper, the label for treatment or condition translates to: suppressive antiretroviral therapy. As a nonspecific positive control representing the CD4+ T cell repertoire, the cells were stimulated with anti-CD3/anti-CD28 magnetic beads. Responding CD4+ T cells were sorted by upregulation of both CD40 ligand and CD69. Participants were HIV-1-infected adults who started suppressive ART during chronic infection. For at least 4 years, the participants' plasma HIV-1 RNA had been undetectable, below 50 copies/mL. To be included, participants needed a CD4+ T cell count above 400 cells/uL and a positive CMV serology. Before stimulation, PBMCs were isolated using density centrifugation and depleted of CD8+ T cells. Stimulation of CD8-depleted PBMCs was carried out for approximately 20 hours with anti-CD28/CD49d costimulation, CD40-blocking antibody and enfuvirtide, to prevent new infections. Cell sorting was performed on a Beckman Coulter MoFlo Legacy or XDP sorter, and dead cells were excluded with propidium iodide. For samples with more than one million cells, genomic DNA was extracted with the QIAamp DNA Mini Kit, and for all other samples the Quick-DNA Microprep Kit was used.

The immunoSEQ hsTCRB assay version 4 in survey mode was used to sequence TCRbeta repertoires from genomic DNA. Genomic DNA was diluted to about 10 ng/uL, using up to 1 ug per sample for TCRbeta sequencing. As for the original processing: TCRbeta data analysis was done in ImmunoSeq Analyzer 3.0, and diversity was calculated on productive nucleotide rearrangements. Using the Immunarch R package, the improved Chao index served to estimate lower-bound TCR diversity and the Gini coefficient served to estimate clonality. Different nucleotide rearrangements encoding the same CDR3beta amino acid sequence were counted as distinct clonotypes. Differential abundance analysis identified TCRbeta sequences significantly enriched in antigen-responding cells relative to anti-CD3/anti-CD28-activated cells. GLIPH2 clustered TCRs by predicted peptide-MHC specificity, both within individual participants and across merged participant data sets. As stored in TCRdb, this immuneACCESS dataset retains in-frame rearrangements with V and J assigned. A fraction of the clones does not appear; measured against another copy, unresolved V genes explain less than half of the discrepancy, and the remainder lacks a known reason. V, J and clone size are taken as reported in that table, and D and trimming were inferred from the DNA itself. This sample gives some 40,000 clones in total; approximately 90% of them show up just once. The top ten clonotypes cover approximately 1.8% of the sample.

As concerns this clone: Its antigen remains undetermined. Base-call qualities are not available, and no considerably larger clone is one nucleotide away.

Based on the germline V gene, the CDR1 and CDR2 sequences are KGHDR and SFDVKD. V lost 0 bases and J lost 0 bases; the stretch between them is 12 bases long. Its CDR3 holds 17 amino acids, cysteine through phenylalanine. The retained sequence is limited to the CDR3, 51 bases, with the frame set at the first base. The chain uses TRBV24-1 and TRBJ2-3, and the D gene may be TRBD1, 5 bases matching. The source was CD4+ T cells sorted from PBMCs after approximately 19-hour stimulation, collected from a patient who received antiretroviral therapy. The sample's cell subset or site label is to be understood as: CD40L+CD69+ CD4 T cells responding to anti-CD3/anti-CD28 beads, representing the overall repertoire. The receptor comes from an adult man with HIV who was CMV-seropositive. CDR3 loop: CATSDLQGRSSTDTQYF. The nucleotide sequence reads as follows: TGTGCCACCAGTGATTTGCAGGGTAGGTCTAGCACAGATACGCAGTATTTT.